This T cell receptor (beta chain) was retrieved from a study of T cell responses to AZD1222 COVID-19 vaccine. The protocol was immunoSEQ multiplex PCR, while the TCRdb copy is restricted to in-frame clones and leaves out a portion. The data hold more than 100,000 clones, with 70% to 90% observed a single time. The junction had 7 bases not matched to a gene; V was cut back by 0 bases and J by 2 bases. The CDR3 consists of 16 residues. CDR1 and CDR2 (germline): SGHKS, YYEKEE (reference sequence). This receptor was obtained from an adult who received the MenACWY meningococcal vaccine as a control. The sample consisted of peripheral blood, taken 28 days after the second dose of the MenACWY control vaccine. V gene TRBV5-5 combines with J gene TRBJ2-5; the match to TRBD1 covers 7 bases. CDR3 protein: CASSLAINRGQETQYF. The CDR3 region has the DNA TGTGCCAGCAGCTTGGCCATCAACAGGGGTCAAGAGACCCAGTACTTC.